This entry describes one T cell receptor beta chain. Assay: immunoSEQ multiplex PCR; the TCRdb copy retains only in-frame clones and omits some. The sample has tens of thousands of clones; 90% to 95% are singletons. The length of the CDR3 is 16 residues. Germline-derived CDR1 and CDR2 are SGHRS and YFSETQ. The V gene lost 4 bases and the J gene lost 3 bases, with 19 bases spanning the gap. These data are taken from a study of T cells in localized non-small cell lung cancer. Specimen: peripheral blood, collected before any cancer treatment. The source of this sequence is a woman aged 40-69 years with stage I lung adenocarcinoma. V and J are TRBV5-1 and TRBJ1-1; D possibly corresponds to TRBD1 (6 bases). CDR3: CASSLTVDRRDTEAFF. CDR3 nucleotide sequence: TGCGCCAGCAGCCTGACCGTAGACAGGAGGGACACTGAAGCTTTCTTT.